These 11 T cell receptor beta chains came from one sample sequenced in a study of cytotoxic CD8 clonotypes in ibrutinib-treated CLL. The assay was immunoSEQ multiplex PCR, and TCRdb's table has in-frame clones only and misses some. The table records nearly 300,000 clones, roughly four fifths of them present only once. The sample here was PBMCs, taken at disease progression, from a patient treated with ibrutinib. The receptors stem from a human donor with chronic lymphocytic leukemia.

The chain recombines TRBV6-1 with TRBJ2-3; 9 nucleotides agree with TRBD2. The length of the CDR3 is 12 residues. J lost 13 bases, V lost 4 bases, and 6 bases had no gene match. Germline CDR1 is MNHNS and CDR2 is SASEGT. The chain's CDR3 is CASSGPSGAKYF. In DNA, the CDR3 is TGTGCCAGCAGTGGTCCTAGCGGGGCTAAGTATTTT.

The chain has TRBV4-1 and TRBJ2-7, with a tentative D call TRBD2 (6 bases). Looked up from germline, CDR1 is MGHRA and CDR2 is YSYEKL. This CDR3 contains 15 residues. V lost 0 bases to trimming and J lost 3 bases, with 12 bases between them. CDR3 loop: CASSQEGTLRYEQYF. The DNA for the CDR3 is TGCGCCAGCAGCCAAGAGGGGACTCTCCGCTACGAGCAGTACTTC.

The rearrangement links TRBV28 to TRBJ2-7, with 8 bases lining up with TRBD2. This CDR3 comprises 13 residues. Germline loops: CDR1 MDHEN, CDR2 SYDVKM. V gave up 7 bases and J gave up 5 bases; unmatched junction bases: 7. The CDR3 reads CASIPGLGNEQYF. The DNA for the CDR3 is TGTGCCAGCATCCCGGGACTAGGTAACGAGCAGTACTTC.

V is TRBV25-1 and J is TRBJ1-2, with D perhaps TRBD1 (5 bases). Deletions cut 7 bases from V and 4 bases from J, with 22 bases between. The CDR3 loop spans 16 amino acids. Germline assignment: CDR1 MGHDK and CDR2 SYGVNS. Written as DNA, the CDR3 is TGTGCCAGCAACCCAGGGTATTCTGGCTTGTCCTATGGCTACACCTTC. Its translation is CASNPGYSGLSYGYTF.

The CDR3 nucleotides read TGTGCCAGCAGCTCCCGGACACGAATGAACACTGAAGCTTTCTTT. Its translation: CASSSRTRMNTEAFF. This chain uses TRBV7-8 with TRBJ1-1; the D gene is possibly TRBD1 (5 bases). This CDR3 contains 15 residues. CDR1 SGHVS and CDR2 FQNEAQ come from the germline V gene. The ends were cut back, 4 bases at V and 0 bases at J, with 12 bases in the middle.

The rearrangement links TRBV7-9 to TRBJ2-3; 9 bases are shared with TRBD2. Germline loops: CDR1 SEHNR, CDR2 FQNEAQ (reference sequence). The CDR3 runs to 14 residues. The V and J ends lost 6 bases and 8 bases, in that order; junction bases with no gene match: 9. DNA for the CDR3: TGTGCCAGCAGGCTAGCGGGGAGGCAAGGTACGCAGTATTTT. Protein product: CASRLAGRQGTQYF.

The DNA of the CDR3 is TGTGCCAGCAGCCGGCAGGCGAATCAGCCCCAGCATTTT. This codes for CASSRQANQPQHF. The chain links TRBV7-2 to TRBJ1-5; D unclear. The CDR3 sequence is 13 residues long. Germline V gene data show CDR1 as SGHTA and CDR2 as FQGNSA. Trimming stripped 5 bases from V and 4 bases from J, with 9 bases between.

The chain combines TRBV13 with TRBJ2-1, with 9 bases identical to TRBD2. Germline CDR1 is PRHDT and CDR2 is FYEKMQ (reference sequence). The V segment lost 6 bases and the J segment 4 bases; nucleotides outside the gene matches: 4. The CDR3 contains 14 residues. CDR3 sequence: CASRLAGTYNEQFF. CDR3 DNA: TGTGCCAGCAGGCTAGCGGGGACGTACAATGAGCAGTTCTTC.

J is TRBJ2-5 and V is TRBV6-5; the match to TRBD1 covers 9 bases. This CDR3 has 15 amino acids. Germline V lookup: CDR1 MNHEY, CDR2 SVGAGI. Unmatched junction bases numbered 10, after V lost 6 bases and J lost 5 bases. For the CDR3, the DNA is TGTGCCAGCAGCCGTTCACAGGGGGCGAGGGAGACCCAGTACTTC. Translation: CASSRSQGARETQYF.

V gene TRBV18 combines with J gene TRBJ2-7; D is ambiguous. The CDR3 has 11 residues. Per germline, CDR1 KGHSH and CDR2 LQKENI. The V and J ends lost 0 bases and 6 bases respectively, with 3 bases between them. CDR3 protein: CASSPPSEQYF. In DNA, the CDR3 is TGTGCCAGCTCACCACCGTCCGAGCAGTACTTC.

The rearrangement joins TRBV5-6 to TRBJ1-2; possibly TRBD1 for D (5 bases). Germline loops: CDR1 SGHDT, CDR2 YYEEEE. The CDR3 is 18 amino acids. The V end lost 3 bases, the J end lost 4 bases, and 25 bases lay between the germline ends. CDR3 coding DNA: TGTGCCAGCAGCTCGACGGGGCTAGCTTACCTTCAGGGCTATGGCTACACCTTC. Residues: CASSSTGLAYLQGYGYTF. Full variable domain (missing parts from reference TRBV5-6 and TRBJ1-2): DAGVTQSPTHLIKTRGQQVTLRCSPKSGHDTVSWYQQALGQGPQFIFQYYEEEERQRGNFPDRFSGHQFPNYSSELNVNALLLGDSALYLCASSSTGLAYLQGYGYTFGSGTRLTVV.